Only one count was recorded for the clone carrying this T cell receptor beta chain. What it recognizes is unknown. V lost 5 bases to trimming and J lost 9 bases; unmatched junction nucleotides: 16. The CDR3 sequence is 17 residues long. Germline V CDR1 and CDR2: MDHEN, SYDVKM. The entry originates in a study of shared clonotypes between healthy human individuals. Clones were read by immunoSEQ multiplex PCR, and TCRdb kept only the in-frame ones, dropping some. Altogether 1,100,000 or so clones are present, around three quarters being singletons, with the ten largest covering approximately 0.56%. Study-wide results and caveats: Depth was large, yet rarefaction showed that sorted-subset sequencing was incomplete.

Donors were healthy HIV-negative adults without recently reported acute infections or vaccinations. Source material: memory CD4+ T cells from PBMCs. Sample subset: CD45RA-negative fraction. The sequence was obtained from a man aged 18-30 years in good health. Some clones in this sample may be carry-over from other donors' samples. The rearrangement links TRBV28 to TRBJ1-1; 12 bases line up with TRBD1. CDR3 nucleotide sequence: TGTGCCAGCAGTCCTGCGGGACAGGGGGCTTACTTACTCCAAGCTTTCTTT. Amino acids: CASSPAGQGAYLLQAFF. The full variable domain, with the rest looked up from reference TRBV28 and TRBJ1-1, is DVKVTQSSRYLVKRTGEKVFLECVQDMDHENMFWYRQDPGLGLRLIYFSYDVKMKEKGDIPEGYSVSREKKERFSLILESASTNQTSMYLCASSPAGQGAYLLQAFFGQGTRLTVV.